Shown below are 4 T cell receptor beta chains from a single sample sequenced in a study of T-cell reconstitution after alpha-beta-depleted transplantation in children. Preparation of the TCRbeta library used unique molecular identifiers. Using its own MiXCR run on the PCR reads, TCRdb lists one record per CDR3 protein. The data show some 600,000 distinct CDR3 sequences, roughly 15% seen once. The sample in question was PBMCs from the stem cell graft donor, obtained from the stem cell graft. Every receptor here comes from a human donor who donated a stem cell graft to a child with acute myeloid leukemia.

The rearrangement uses TRBV7-9 and TRBJ1-2, with D perhaps TRBD1 (6 bases). The length of the CDR3 is 15 residues. Trimming removed 3 bases at V and 0 bases at J, with 11 bases between. Germline CDR1 reads SEHNR; CDR2 reads FQNEAQ (reference sequence). The CDR3 coding sequence is TGTGCCAGCAGCTTGTGGACAGTTACTAACTATGGCTACACCTTC. Amino acids: CASSLWTVTNYGYTF.

In its sample, this clonotype was seen many times. The chain links TRBV11-2 to TRBJ1-2; weak D call: TRBD1 (5 bases). The CDR3 runs 13 residues. With 5 bases removed from V and 8 bases from J, the gap between germline ends came to 15 bases. CDR1 and CDR2 (germline): SGHAT, FQNNGV. For the CDR3, the DNA is TGTGCCAGCAGCCCCAGGGAGGACGGGGGCTACACCTTC. Protein sequence: CASSPREDGGYTF.

This clonotype was seen a handful of times. The chain has TRBV5-1 and TRBJ2-2, with TRBD2 matching 8 bases. Germline assignment: CDR1 SGHRS and CDR2 YFSETQ. The trim removed 4 bases at V and 5 bases at J, leaving 4 bases unmatched. The CDR3 covers 14 residues. For the CDR3, the DNA is TGCGCCAGCAGCCCGGGACTAGAGACCGGGGAGCTGTTTTTT. Translating it yields CASSPGLETGELFF.

V is TRBV20-1 and J is TRBJ2-1; weak D call: TRBD2 (6 bases). There are 14 residues in the CDR3. From germline, CDR1 is DFQATT and CDR2 SNEGSKA (reference sequence). Trimming left V 6 bases short and J 4 bases short, with 16 bases between. CDR3 nucleotides: TGCAGTGCCCCCGGGGGAGAGGGATACAATGAGCAGTTCTTC. Translation gives CSAPGGEGYNEQFF.